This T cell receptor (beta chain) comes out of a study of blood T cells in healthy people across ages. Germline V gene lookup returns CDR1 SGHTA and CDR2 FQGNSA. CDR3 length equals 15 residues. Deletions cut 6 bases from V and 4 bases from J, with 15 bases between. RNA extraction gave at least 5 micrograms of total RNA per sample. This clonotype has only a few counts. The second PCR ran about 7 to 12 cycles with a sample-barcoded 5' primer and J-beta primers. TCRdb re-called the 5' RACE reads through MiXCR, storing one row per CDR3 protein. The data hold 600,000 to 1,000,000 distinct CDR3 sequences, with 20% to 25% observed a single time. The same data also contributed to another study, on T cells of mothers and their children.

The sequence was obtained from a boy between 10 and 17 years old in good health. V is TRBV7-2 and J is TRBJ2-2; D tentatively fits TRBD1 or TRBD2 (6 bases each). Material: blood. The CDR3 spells CASRMAGGGTGELFF. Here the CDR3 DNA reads TGTGCCAGCAGGATGGCCGGAGGGGGCACCGGGGAGCTGTTTTTT.